This T cell receptor (beta chain) was identified during a study of vaccination effects on CD4 cells after COVID-19. About the research overall: Samples were taken post-vaccine, and their median timing was 72 days after the second dose. Study-wide findings and caveats: Infection-derived and vaccine-derived clones contracted markedly late after vaccination.

Before sequencing took place, the ViraFEST assay used viral peptide pools to expand antigen-specific CD4+ T cells. Cultured cells yielded isolated CD4+ T cells after 10 to 11 days. The participants, recipients of two vaccine doses, got either BNT162b2 or mRNA-1273. About 2.2 million PBMC per well received about 9.8 IU/ml IL-2 and approximately 10 ug/ml peptides in culture. IL-2 medium supplanted half the medium on days 3 and 7. Assay used: immunoSEQ multiplex PCR; TCRdb lists only in-frame clones, some missing. The table shows about 27,000 clones, with 83% occurring only once. On this clone: Antigen specificity is unknown.

V was shortened by 8 bases and J by 3 bases, with 11 bases between the two germline ends. CDR3 length equals 13 residues. The germline V gene encodes CDR1 MNHEY and CDR2 SVGAGI. Sequencing was performed on CD4+ T cells from PBMCs cultured with HCoV-NL63 spike peptides, taken after COVID-19 vaccination. The chain joins TRBV6-5 to TRBJ1-5; D is undetermined. The receptor's source is a human donor who received a COVID-19 vaccine. Some clones in this sample may be carry-over from other donors' samples. The chain's CDR3 is CASRPDANQPQHF. The CDR3 DNA is TGTGCCAGCCGTCCGGATGCCAATCAGCCCCAGCATTTT.